These 29 T cell receptor beta chains were sequenced from one sample in a study of control samples from healthy donors and cancer patients. This table comes from immunoSEQ multiplex PCR, and its TCRdb copy is limited to in-frame clones, with some not included. The repertoire holds 260,000 or so clones, with roughly four fifths as singletons. The sequenced material came from PBMCs. These receptors originate from a woman in her sixties with lung cancer.

The gene calls are TRBV5-1 and TRBJ2-7; the D is unclear. CDR1 SGHRS and CDR2 YFSETQ come from the germline V gene. The ends were cut back, 4 bases at V and 1 base at J, with 9 bases in the middle. The CDR3 loop spans 13 amino acids. The CDR3 bases are TGCGCCAGCAGCCCCGGGCCGTCCTACGAGCAGTACTTC. This sequence encodes CASSPGPSYEQYF.

The V and J genes are TRBV24-1 and TRBJ2-3; D possibly corresponds to TRBD2 (7 bases). The germline CDR1 and CDR2 sequences are KGHDR and SFDVKD. With 11 bases removed from V and 0 bases from J, the gap between germline ends came to 14 bases. CDR3 length: 14 residues. The DNA of the CDR3 is TGTGCCATCGGGGGGCGCGCTAGCACAGATACGCAGTATTTT. Its protein product is CAIGGRASTDTQYF.

The chain employs TRBV2 and TRBJ2-2; tentatively, D is TRBD1 or TRBD2 (6 bases each). CDR1 and CDR2 (germline): SNHLY, FYNNEI. With 7 bases removed from V and 5 bases from J, the gap between germline ends came to 17 bases. The CDR3 has 15 residues. CDR3 residues: CASTGLGGRTGELFF. CDR3 sequence (DNA): TGTGCCAGCACCGGTTTAGGGGGGCGGACCGGGGAGCTGTTTTTT.

This clone was seen only a few times. Other DNA sequences of this sample code for an identical CDR3. This chain uses TRBV5-1 with TRBJ2-7; D may match TRBD1 or TRBD2 (7 bases each). This CDR3 has 13 amino acids. Per the germline V gene, CDR1 is SGHRS and CDR2 is YFSETQ. Trimming removed 4 bases at V and 2 bases at J, with 10 bases between. The CDR3 DNA is TGCGCCAGCAGCAGCGGGACAGCCTACGAGCAGTACTTC. Translation: CASSSGTAYEQYF.

The chain combines TRBV3-1 (or the pseudogene TRBV3-2) with TRBJ2-7; unclear D gene. The CDR3 length is 13 residues. The V end was cut by 2 bases, the J end by 5 bases, with 10 bases between. CDR1 and CDR2 (germline): LGHDT, YNNKEL (reference sequence). CDR3: CASSQSQVHEQYF. The DNA of the CDR3 is TGTGCCAGCAGCCAATCGCAAGTACACGAGCAGTACTTC.

The chain links TRBV3-1 (or the pseudogene TRBV3-2) to TRBJ1-6; D gene ambiguous. V gave up 4 bases and J gave up 9 bases, with 7 bases separating them. This CDR3 contains 12 residues. Germline assignment: CDR1 LGHDT and CDR2 YNNKEL (reference sequence). This CDR3 reads CASSRPASPLHF. In nucleotides, the CDR3 is TGTGCCAGCAGCCGGCCCGCTTCACCCCTCCACTTT.

This clone was detected once. The chain employs TRBV12-5 and TRBJ1-1; D is ambiguous. This CDR3 is built from 11 residues. Germline V CDR1 and CDR2: LGHNT, FRNRAP. The V end lost 6 bases, the J end lost 2 bases, and 4 bases lay between the germline ends. The CDR3 DNA is TGTGCTAGTGGGCAAAACACTGAAGCTTTCTTT. This sequence encodes CASGQNTEAFF.

This rearrangement joins TRBV12-5 to TRBJ1-6; TRBD1 matches at 10 bases. Germline CDR1 LGHNT, CDR2 FRNRAP. The CDR3 covers 18 residues. V lost 0 bases and J lost 5; bases outside the gene matches: 7. The CDR3 protein is CASGLVVTGGGDNSPLHF. The CDR3 nucleotides read TGTGCTAGTGGTTTGGTTGTGACAGGGGGCGGCGATAATTCACCCCTCCACTTT.

V usage is TRBV19 and J usage is TRBJ1-2, with 9 bases aligning to TRBD1. Per the germline V gene, CDR1 is LNHDA and CDR2 is SQIVND (reference sequence). The CDR3 length is 15 residues. J gave up 7 bases and V 10 bases, and 16 bases lay outside the gene matches. In nucleotides, the CDR3 is TGTGCCACCCAAGGGGGGGGACAGGGCTTGTCTGGCTACACCTTC. Translation: CATQGGGQGLSGYTF.

This sequence joins TRBV5-6 and TRBJ2-5; 8 positions match TRBD1. Germline trimming cut 4 bases from V and 5 bases from J; bases unmatched to any gene: 10. The CDR3 is made up of 15 amino acids. The germline gives CDR1 SGHDT, CDR2 YYEEEE. The CDR3 bases are TGTGCCAGCAGCGGGAAAGGACAGGGCGGGGAGACCCAGTACTTC. This sequence encodes CASSGKGQGGETQYF.

The rearrangement links TRBV6-1 to TRBJ1-1; D unresolved. The CDR3 sequence is 13 residues long. Trimming shortened V by 0 bases and J by 7 bases, and 9 bases separated the two germline ends. CDR1 and CDR2 from the germline V gene are MNHNS and SASEGT. The CDR3 loop is CASSEATWGEAFF. DNA for the CDR3: TGTGCCAGCAGTGAAGCAACGTGGGGTGAAGCTTTCTTT.

The chain combines TRBV5-1 with TRBJ2-1; 11 bases are a match to TRBD2. This CDR3 comprises 16 residues. Unmatched junction bases numbered 9, after V lost 2 bases and J lost 8 bases. Germline loops: CDR1 SGHRS, CDR2 YFSETQ. The CDR3 loop is CASSLPLAGGLDEQFF. As DNA, the CDR3 is TGCGCCAGCAGCTTACCGTTAGCGGGAGGGTTGGATGAGCAGTTCTTC. Complete variable domain (other parts from reference TRBV5-1 and TRBJ2-1): KAGVTQTPRYLIKTRGQQVTLSCSPISGHRSVSWYQQTPGQGLQFLFEYFSETQRNKGNFPGRFSGRQFSNSRSEMNVSTLELGDSALYLCASSLPLAGGLDEQFFGPGTRLTVL.

Remarks on this clone: One junction end does not reproduce the germline sequence, and a read error may be involved. V and J are TRBV6-1 and TRBJ1-4, with a possible D match to TRBD1 (5 bases). Per germline, CDR1 MNHNS and CDR2 SASEGT. The length of the CDR3 is 16 residues. Here the CDR3 reads CASREGGGKFNEKLFF. As DNA, the CDR3 is TGTGCCAGCAGAGAAGGTGGGGGGAAATTCAACGAAAAACTGTTTTTT.

This clone was seen just once. The chain couples TRBV7-9 to TRBJ2-2; no reliable D call. Looked up from germline, CDR1 is SEHNR and CDR2 is FQNEAQ (reference sequence). The CDR3 totals 15 residues. V lost 4 bases and J lost 1, with 10 bases in between. The CDR3 bases are TGTGCCAGCAGCTCTACCTCAAGGAACACCGGGGAGCTGTTTTTT. Translated: CASSSTSRNTGELFF.

This clone was counted once. This chain connects TRBV28 to TRBJ2-7; 7 nucleotides line up with TRBD1. After removal of 3 bases from V and 1 base from J, the junction contained 6 bases not matched to a gene. CDR3 size: 15 residues. Germline CDR1 and CDR2: MDHEN and SYDVKM. CDR3 nucleotide sequence: TGTGCCAGCAGTTTGGCAGGGGGACAGTCCTACGAGCAGTACTTC. Amino acid sequence: CASSLAGGQSYEQYF.

The chain is built from TRBV7-6 and TRBJ1-1, with unresolved D. This CDR3 comprises 13 residues. Trimming pared 5 bases from V and 8 bases from J, leaving 15 bases between. CDR1 is SGHVS, CDR2 FNYEAQ, per germline. The CDR3 bases are TGTGCCAGCAGCAGCCTTCCGGGCTCCGAAGCTTTCTTT. Translating it yields CASSSLPGSEAFF.

The genes are TRBV24-1 and TRBJ2-7; D is perhaps TRBD1 or TRBD2 (5 bases each). This CDR3 is 15 amino acids long. In germline, CDR1 is KGHDR, CDR2 SFDVKD. The V gene lost 3 bases and the J gene lost 3 bases, with 14 bases spanning the gap. CDR3 DNA: TGTGCCACCAGTGATCCCCGGGACGAGAACTACGAGCAGTACTTC. This encodes CATSDPRDENYEQYF.

The J gene is TRBJ1-2, the V gene TRBV6-5, with a tentative D call TRBD1 (5 bases). V was clipped by 2 bases and J by 2 bases, with 9 bases between them. This CDR3 is built from 14 residues. Germline CDR1 and CDR2: MNHEY and SVGAGI. The CDR3: CASSYAGGNYGYTF. The CDR3 DNA sequence: TGTGCCAGCAGTTACGCCGGGGGGAACTATGGCTACACCTTC.

This clone has only one observation. The V gene is TRBV12-3 or TRBV12-4, the J gene TRBJ1-2, with D perhaps TRBD1 (5 bases). The CDR3 totals 12 residues. V lost 7 bases and J 4 bases, leaving 10 bases between the germline ends. CDR3 loop: CASTSGAYGYTF. CDR3 sequence (DNA): TGTGCCAGCACCTCCGGGGCCTATGGCTACACCTTC.

The rearrangement links TRBV19 to TRBJ2-2; D may be TRBD2 (5 bases). The CDR3 has 16 residues. Trimming pared 4 bases from V and 6 bases from J, leaving 18 bases between. Germline-derived CDR1 and CDR2 are LNHDA and SQIVND (reference sequence). CDR3 nucleotide sequence: TGTGCCAGTAGTAAAACTTTCGGGGTAGTCGCCGGGGAGCTGTTTTTT. Its translation is CASSKTFGVVAGELFF.

CDR3 in amino acids: CASSSDHKGTNYGYTF. The CDR3 coding sequence is TGTGCCAGCAGCTCTGATCACAAGGGGACTAACTATGGCTACACCTTC. This chain links TRBV7-3 with TRBJ1-2; a possible D gene is TRBD1 (5 bases). The CDR3 is made up of 16 amino acids. From germline, CDR1 is SGHTA and CDR2 FQGTGA. The V end was cut by 4 bases, the J end by 0 bases, with 15 bases between.

This chain links TRBV7-6 with TRBJ2-5, with unresolved D. The CDR3 contains 15 residues. Germline lookup yields CDR1 SGHVS and CDR2 FNYEAQ. Trimming removed 5 bases at V and 4 bases at J, with 17 bases between. CDR3 nucleotide sequence: TGTGCCAGCAGCCCCCGGGTGTCCCTCGGAGAGACCCAGTACTTC. This translates into CASSPRVSLGETQYF.

This chain joins TRBV7-9 and TRBJ1-1; D not resolved. This CDR3 comprises 13 residues. V was pared by 1 base and J by 8 bases, with 11 bases between. The germline gives CDR1 SEHNR, CDR2 FQNEAQ (reference sequence). The CDR3 spells CASSLESGSEAFF. DNA for the CDR3: TGTGCCAGCAGCTTAGAGTCGGGGTCCGAAGCTTTCTTT.

V gene TRBV5-8 combines with J gene TRBJ2-1; D is perhaps TRBD2 (6 bases). Germline V lookup: CDR1 SGHTS, CDR2 YDEGEE. V was pared by 4 bases and J by 5 bases, with 13 bases between. The CDR3 runs 14 residues. This CDR3 is CASSLTWGDNEQFF. The CDR3 region has the DNA TGTGCCAGCAGCCTTACCTGGGGGGACAATGAGCAGTTCTTC. The full variable domain, with the rest looked up from reference TRBV5-8 and TRBJ2-1, is EAGVTQSPTHLIKTRGQQATLRCSPISGHTSVYWYQQALGLGLQFLLWYDEGEERNRGNFPPRFSGRQFPNYSSELNVNALELEDSALYLCASSLTWGDNEQFFGPGTRLTVL.

This clone showed up just once. Here the CDR3 DNA reads TGCGCCAGCAGCCAAGATGCAGGCTTCCCCTATCAGCCCCAGCATTTT. It yields the protein CASSQDAGFPYQPQHF. The rearrangement links TRBV4-1 to TRBJ1-5; D is undetermined. The CDR3 covers 16 residues. Trimming took 0 bases from V and 5 from J, leaving 14 bases between them. The germline CDR1 and CDR2 sequences are MGHRA and YSYEKL.

The gene calls are TRBV28 and TRBJ1-4, with 9 positions matching TRBD1. The junction had 16 bases not matched to a gene; V was cut back by 3 bases and J by 8 bases. Germline V gene sequence: CDR1 MDHEN, CDR2 SYDVKM. This CDR3 spans 18 amino acids. The CDR3 sequence: CASSLSGTGKRGSEKLFF. The CDR3 nucleotides are TGTGCCAGCAGTTTGTCCGGGACAGGGAAGCGGGGAAGCGAAAAACTGTTTTTT.

The rearrangement joins TRBV11-3 to TRBJ2-1, with 10 bases that match TRBD2. The V and J ends lost 2 bases and 10 bases, in that order; junction bases with no gene match: 8. The CDR3 covers 15 residues. The V gene's germline CDR1 is SGHNT and CDR2 YENEEA. CDR3 DNA: TGTGCCAGCAGCTTATGGGCTAGCGGGAGCGGGGAGCAGTTCTTC. Translating it yields CASSLWASGSGEQFF.

The genes are TRBV6-5 and TRBJ1-3; 10 bases agree with TRBD1. The V segment lost 6 bases and the J segment 2 bases; nucleotides outside the gene matches: 4. Germline values: CDR1 MNHEY, CDR2 SVGAGI. The CDR3 sequence is 15 residues long. CDR3 residues: CASRPGTGAGNTIYF. The CDR3 coding sequence is TGTGCCAGCAGGCCGGGGACAGGGGCTGGAAACACCATATATTTT.

This rearrangement joins TRBV19 to TRBJ2-3; TRBD2 matches at 7 bases. This CDR3 is built from 16 residues. V gave up 3 bases and J gave up 0 bases; unmatched junction bases: 6. Germline assignment: CDR1 LNHDA and CDR2 SQIVND (reference sequence). The CDR3, as DNA: TGTGCCAGTAGTATGTGGGAGGGCGGTAGCACAGATACGCAGTATTTT. Translating gives CASSMWEGGSTDTQYF.